Presented here are 22 T cell receptor beta chains from one specimen sequenced in a study of blood T cell repertoires in COVID-19. The method was immunoSEQ multiplex PCR; TCRdb's version includes in-frame clones alone and lacks a portion of them. Here the sample spans some 250,000 clones, over 75% being singletons. The specimen sequenced was peripheral blood. The receptors here all came from a man younger than 40 who had recovered from COVID-19.

This clone has only one observation. The genes are TRBV19 and TRBJ2-3; D ambiguous. V was pared by 3 bases and J by 0 bases, with 13 bases between. Germline assignment: CDR1 LNHDA and CDR2 SQIVND (reference sequence). The CDR3 covers 16 residues. The CDR3 DNA reads TGTGCCAGTAGTATTCTTGCTTATACTAGCACAGATACGCAGTATTTT. It yields the protein CASSILAYTSTDTQYF.

This chain connects TRBV10-3 to TRBJ2-7; weak D call: TRBD1 (5 bases). V lost 6 bases and J 1 base, leaving 7 bases between the germline ends. The CDR3 extends over 12 amino acids. The V gene's germline CDR1 is ENHRY and CDR2 SYGVKD. CDR3 residues: CAISRDSYEQYV. In DNA form, the CDR3 reads TGTGCCATCAGCAGGGATTCCTACGAGCAGTACGTC.

This clone came up once. V and J are TRBV6-2 or TRBV6-3 and TRBJ1-2; 9 nucleotides line up with TRBD1. The CDR3 has 16 residues. Per the germline V gene, CDR1 is MNHEY and CDR2 is SVGEGT. The V gene end was trimmed by 6 bases and the J gene end by 5 bases; junction bases not matched to a gene: 13. CDR3 nucleotides: TGTGCCAGCAGCGAACCCGGAGGGACAGGGCAATATGGCTACACCTTC. This translates into CASSEPGGTGQYGYTF.

CDR3 amino acids: CASSTGTGGGEQYF. The CDR3 coding sequence is TGCGCCAGCAGCACGGGGACAGGGGGCGGCGAGCAGTACTTC. The chain links TRBV5-1 to TRBJ2-7; 12 bases fit TRBD1. This CDR3 comprises 14 residues. CDR1 and CDR2 (germline): SGHRS, YFSETQ. J lost 6 bases, V lost 4 bases, and 5 bases had no gene match.

V usage is TRBV3-1 (or the pseudogene TRBV3-2) and J usage is TRBJ1-2; TRBD1 agrees at 7 bases. The CDR3 runs to 11 residues. Looked up from germline, CDR1 is LGHDT and CDR2 is YNNKEL (reference sequence). The V segment lost 6 bases and the J segment 6 bases; nucleotides outside the gene matches: 1. The CDR3 protein is CASRDRHGYTF. CDR3 nucleotide sequence: TGTGCCAGCAGGGACAGGCATGGCTACACCTTC.

The chain is built from TRBV5-4 and TRBJ1-3, with 9 positions matching TRBD1. Germline values: CDR1 SGHNT, CDR2 YYREEE (reference sequence). This CDR3 is 14 amino acids long. The V gene end was trimmed by 3 bases and the J gene end by 6 bases; junction bases not matched to a gene: 4. The CDR3 nucleotides are TGTGCCAGCAGCTCCGACAGGGGGAAAAACACCATATATTTT. It specifies CASSSDRGKNTIYF.

This chain uses TRBV18 with TRBJ1-2; D unresolved. The germline V and J ends were trimmed by 4 bases and 5 bases, with 17 bases remaining between them. Germline CDR1 is KGHSH and CDR2 is LQKENI. The CDR3 spans 15 residues. The CDR3 DNA reads as TGTGCCAGCTCACAACAAAACCGGGTTGCTTATGGCTACACCTTC. This codes for CASSQQNRVAYGYTF.

V usage is TRBV7-9 and J usage is TRBJ1-1; a weak D match, TRBD1 (5 bases). V shed 3 bases and J shed 10 bases, with 15 bases lying between them. Per the germline V gene, CDR1 is SEHNR and CDR2 is FQNEAQ (reference sequence). The CDR3 has 13 amino acids. The CDR3, as DNA: TGTGCCAGCAGCTTGCACAGTGGGGCCGGAGCTTTCTTT. Encoded protein: CASSLHSGAGAFF.

V usage is TRBV7-9 and J usage is TRBJ2-7, with D possibly being TRBD2 (6 bases). The CDR3 is made up of 17 amino acids. CDR1 is SEHNR, CDR2 FQNEAQ, per germline (reference sequence). V was shortened by 5 bases and J by 0 bases, with 20 bases between the two germline ends. The CDR3 DNA reads TGTGCCAGCAGCCCCTCGCAGGCGGGACTCAGCTCCTACGAGCAGTACTTC. This codes for CASSPSQAGLSSYEQYF.

The chain joins TRBV7-8 to TRBJ1-2; TRBD1 matches 8 bases. The length of the CDR3 is 17 residues. Germline V gene lookup returns CDR1 SGHVS and CDR2 FQNEAQ. J lost 1 base, V lost 5 bases, and 12 bases had no gene match. The CDR3 nucleotides read TGTGCCAGCAGCAGCGGGCCGGGACAGGACATTAACTATGGCTACACCTTC. Encoded protein: CASSSGPGQDINYGYTF.

This clone appeared a single time. V is TRBV6-6 and J is TRBJ1-3; 8 bases map to TRBD1. This CDR3 contains 17 residues. Germline trimming cut 5 bases from V and 0 bases from J; bases unmatched to any gene: 9. CDR1 is MNHNY, CDR2 SVGAGI, per germline (reference sequence). The CDR3 DNA is TGTGCCAGCAGTCCCGGACAGGGCTCCAACTCTGGAAACACCATATATTTT. Its translation: CASSPGQGSNSGNTIYF.

This clone was found a few times. The chain combines TRBV28 with TRBJ1-2, with 7 bases lining up with TRBD1. Per the germline V gene, CDR1 is MDHEN and CDR2 is SYDVKM. Germline trimming cut 5 bases from V and 3 bases from J; bases unmatched to any gene: 6. The CDR3 is 14 residues long. The CDR3 protein is CASSPEGQHYGYTF. The CDR3, as DNA: TGTGCCAGCAGTCCAGAGGGACAGCACTATGGCTACACCTTC.

This chain's CDR3 is CASSLAAGRQETQYF. DNA for the CDR3: TGTGCCAGCAGCTTAGCGGCAGGGAGGCAAGAGACCCAGTACTTC. This chain connects TRBV7-2 to TRBJ2-5; maybe TRBD2 (6 bases). The V gene's germline CDR1 is SGHTA and CDR2 FQGNSA. The CDR3 has 15 residues. Trimming shortened V by 0 bases and J by 2 bases, and 10 bases separated the two germline ends.

This sequence joins TRBV5-6 and TRBJ1-3; the D is unclear. The CDR3 sequence is 15 residues long. Trimming shortened V by 4 bases and J by 4 bases, and 15 bases separated the two germline ends. The germline V gene has CDR1 SGHDT and CDR2 YYEEEE. The CDR3: CASSRRTVPGNTIYF. As DNA, the CDR3 is TGTGCCAGCAGCCGACGTACAGTGCCCGGAAACACCATATATTTT.

The gene calls are TRBV3-1 (or the pseudogene TRBV3-2) and TRBJ2-1; 10 nucleotides match TRBD1. The germline V gene has CDR1 LGHDT and CDR2 YNNKEL (reference sequence). The junction had 9 bases not matched to a gene; V was cut back by 1 base and J by 15 bases. The CDR3 loop spans 14 amino acids. The CDR3 DNA reads TGTGCCAGCAGCCAAGGCCCCGGACAGGGGGATCGGTTCTTC. It encodes CASSQGPGQGDRFF.

Notes on this clone: This CDR3 is also generated by other DNA sequences in the sample. CDR3 amino acids: CASSPGQGGTNTEAFF. The CDR3 DNA reads as TGCGCCAGCAGCCCGGGACAGGGGGGAACGAACACTGAAGCTTTCTTT. V and J are TRBV5-1 and TRBJ1-1; 11 bases line up with TRBD1. CDR3 length equals 16 residues. The germline V gene has CDR1 SGHRS and CDR2 YFSETQ. V shed 4 bases and J 1 base; nucleotides not matched to a gene: 6. Full variable domain (rest looked up from reference TRBV5-1 and TRBJ1-1): KAGVTQTPRYLIKTRGQQVTLSCSPISGHRSVSWYQQTPGQGLQFLFEYFSETQRNKGNFPGRFSGRQFSNSRSEMNVSTLELGDSALYLCASSPGQGGTNTEAFFGQGTRLTVV.

V is TRBV4-1 and J is TRBJ2-1, with 9 bases that match TRBD2. V dropped 4 bases and J dropped 8; count of bases not matched to a gene: 12. The CDR3 spans 16 residues. CDR1 is MGHRA, CDR2 YSYEKL, per germline. The CDR3 loop is CASSPYGAGGDDEQFF. The CDR3 coding sequence is TGCGCCAGCAGCCCCTATGGGGCGGGGGGGGACGATGAGCAGTTCTTC.

This clone is a singleton in its sample. V usage is TRBV5-1 and J usage is TRBJ2-7; possibly TRBD1 for D (6 bases). Between the trimmed V and J ends, which lost 1 base and 3 bases, there was a span of 11 bases. CDR1 SGHRS and CDR2 YFSETQ come from the germline V gene. The CDR3 has 14 residues. The CDR3 DNA reads as TGCGCCAGCAGCTTGACAGGGAGTGGCTACGAGCAGTACTTC. It translates to CASSLTGSGYEQYF. The whole variable domain, filled in from reference TRBV5-1 and TRBJ2-7, reads KAGVTQTPRYLIKTRGQQVTLSCSPISGHRSVSWYQQTPGQGLQFLFEYFSETQRNKGNFPGRFSGRQFSNSRSEMNVSTLELGDSALYLCASSLTGSGYEQYFGPGTRLTVT.

This rearrangement joins TRBV20-1 to TRBJ1-1; D not resolved. Trimming shortened V by 8 bases and J by 7 bases, and 11 bases separated the two germline ends. CDR3 length: 10 residues. The V gene's germline CDR1 is DFQATT and CDR2 SNEGSKA (reference sequence). This chain's CDR3 is CSPRPGEAFF. The CDR3 DNA is TGCAGTCCGAGGCCCGGTGAAGCTTTCTTT.

The genes are TRBV5-4 and TRBJ1-2, with a weak D call TRBD1 (6 bases). This CDR3 comprises 16 residues. Germline CDR1 and CDR2: SGHNT and YYREEE (reference sequence). The V end was cut by 0 bases, the J end by 3 bases, with 15 bases between. The CDR3 sequence is CASSLGAGALDYGYTF. CDR3 nucleotide sequence: TGTGCCAGCAGCTTGGGGGCAGGGGCGCTTGACTATGGCTACACCTTC.

The chain links TRBV12-5 to TRBJ2-1; D is perhaps TRBD1 (6 bases). The V end was cut by 1 base, the J end by 15 bases, with 16 bases between. CDR1 is LGHNT and CDR2 is FRNRAP in the germline V gene. CDR3 length equals 13 residues. This CDR3 is CASGLDRVSYLFF. The CDR3, as DNA: TGTGCTAGTGGTTTGGACAGGGTTTCTTACTTGTTCTTC.

CDR3 DNA: TGCGCCAGCAGCCAGGATGACAGGAGTGGTTCACCCCTCCACTTT. Protein: CASSQDDRSGSPLHF. This chain links TRBV4-1 with TRBJ1-6; D perhaps matches TRBD1 (6 bases). Germline CDR1 is MGHRA and CDR2 is YSYEKL. The CDR3 contains 15 residues. V lost 3 bases, J lost 9 bases, and 15 bases lay in between.